This TCR beta chain came from a study of identical twins. Remarks on this clonotype: What it binds is unknown.

Points from the study as a whole: Cord blood beta clonotypes present at high abundance carried fewer insertions; no such pattern appeared in memory repertoires. Analyses based on zero insertions could be partly confounded by invariant MAIT and iNKT cells.

Every one of the donors was a healthy Caucasian. The CDR3 is made up of 16 amino acids. With 1 base removed from V and 0 bases from J, the gap between germline ends came to 10 bases. CDR1 and CDR2 (germline): MGHRA, YSYEKL. cDNA carried unique molecular identifiers, and a universal primer site was added by template switching. TCRdb recomputed calls from the 5' RACE reads with MiXCR, one row per CDR3 protein. The sample gives 1.5 million to 2 million distinct CDR3 sequences, 32% of which show up once; about 0.27% is in the top ten. The chain links TRBV4-1 to TRBJ2-1; D is uncertain. The receptor's source is a newborn girl in good health. The sequenced sample was cord blood. The CDR3 bases are TGCGCCAGCAGCCAAGGGTCTCAAAGCTCCTACAATGAGCAGTTCTTC. Translation: CASSQGSQSSYNEQFF.